The present entry profiles one TCR beta chain with its context. Trimming at V came to 3 bases and at J to 6 bases, leaving 4 bases not matched to a gene. CDR1 and CDR2 (germline): MGHRA, YSYEKL. The CDR3 contains 14 residues. Clones were read by immunoSEQ multiplex PCR, and TCRdb kept only the in-frame ones, dropping some. This table has more than 70,000 clones, 85% to 95% appearing once. This sample was included in a study of OX40 agonist ivuxolimab in advanced cancers. The clonotype was recovered from an adult with an advanced solid tumor such as melanoma, head and neck, liver or kidney cancer. The sequencing here drew on CD4+ or CD8+ T cells sorted from blood, taken in a trial of the OX40 agonist ivuxolimab. The gene calls are TRBV4-1 and TRBJ2-7; 11 bases map to TRBD2. CDR3 in DNA: TGCGCCAGCAGCCACATAGCGGGAGGGTTCGAGCAGTACTTC. It is translated as CASSHIAGGFEQYF.